The entry below describes one T cell receptor beta chain. Antigen unknown. This sample was included in a study of molecular identifiers for immune sequencing clone quantification. The ends were cut back, 6 bases at V and 9 bases at J, with 9 bases in the middle. This CDR3 is 11 amino acids long. The germline V gene has CDR1 DFQATT and CDR2 SNEGSKA (reference sequence). Study-wide points: Highly expanded clone sizes could be underestimated by identical TCR molecules that share a barcode.

TCRdb fed the PCR reads into MiXCR, producing one record per CDR3 protein. The sample consists of under 800,000 distinct CDR3 sequences, roughly 27% of them appearing once. The TCR originated in a human donor in good health. Some libraries in this study had Jurkat cell RNA spiked in. The V and J genes are TRBV20-1 and TRBJ1-6; D gene unclear. Sequenced input: naive CD8+ T cells from blood, with Jurkat cell RNA spiked in. Subset indicated: FACS-sorted CD8+CD4-CCR7+CD45RA+ naive T cells. CDR3 region: CSAGGGSPLHF. The CDR3 DNA follows: TGCAGTGCGGGCGGTGGTTCACCCCTCCACTTT.